Listed here are 20 T cell receptor beta chains from one sample, sequenced in a study of shared clonotypes between healthy human individuals. The repertoire was sequenced with immunoSEQ multiplex PCR; TCRdb's copy has only in-frame clones and lacks some. The repertoire holds 500,000 or so clones, 90% to 97% seen once, with about 0.064% in the top ten. Sequenced: naive CD4+ T cells sorted from blood. The subset here: CD45RA+ positively selected. The receptors derive from a woman aged 25 to 39 in good health.

This clone was counted once. The J gene is TRBJ2-7, the V gene TRBV28; D perhaps matches TRBD1 (5 bases). The CDR3 has 14 residues. V lost 4 bases, J lost 6 bases, and 16 bases lay in between. Germline CDR1 and CDR2: MDHEN and SYDVKM. CDR3 nucleotide sequence: TGTGCCAGCAGTTCCCCGTTTCATAGGGGCGAGCAGTACTTC. Encoded protein: CASSSPFHRGEQYF.

V and J are TRBV28 and TRBJ1-1; D not resolved. CDR3 length: 12 amino acids. Per the germline V gene, CDR1 is MDHEN and CDR2 is SYDVKM. V was trimmed by 6 bases and J by 10 bases, leaving 15 bases between them. DNA of the CDR3: TGTGCCAGCAGCTATAATCACGAAGGAGCTTTCTTT. Protein product: CASSYNHEGAFF.

The chain has TRBV7-9 and TRBJ2-5; no clear D. Trimming stripped 5 bases from V and 0 bases from J, with 13 bases between. The CDR3 totals 15 residues. Per the germline V gene, CDR1 is SEHNR and CDR2 is FQNEAQ (reference sequence). In nucleotides, the CDR3 is TGTGCCAGCAGCCCTTTATCGCAGAACCAAGAGACCCAGTACTTC. Translating gives CASSPLSQNQETQYF.

J is TRBJ2-1 and V is TRBV29-1; unclear D gene. The CDR3 runs to 12 residues. Deletions cut 5 bases from V and 0 bases from J, with 5 bases between. CDR1 is SQVTM, CDR2 ANQGSEA, per germline. The CDR3 loop is CSVWPSYNEQFF. The DNA of the CDR3 is TGCAGCGTTTGGCCCTCCTACAATGAGCAGTTCTTC.

This chain connects TRBV29-1 to TRBJ1-1, with no clear D. Germline V lookup: CDR1 SQVTM, CDR2 ANQGSEA. The CDR3 is 13 residues long. Trimming removed 4 bases from V and 3 bases from J, with 12 bases in between. CDR3 in amino acids: CSVGTTADTEAFF. Here the CDR3 DNA reads TGCAGCGTTGGAACTACAGCGGACACTGAAGCTTTCTTT.

The chain couples TRBV19 to TRBJ1-4; 7 positions match TRBD1. V lost 3 bases and J lost 2; bases outside the gene matches: 9. This CDR3 comprises 17 residues. Germline lookup yields CDR1 LNHDA and CDR2 SQIVND (reference sequence). The CDR3 bases are TGTGCCAGTAGTATGCACAGGGGCCCACGGACTAATGAAAAACTGTTTTTT. Residues: CASSMHRGPRTNEKLFF.

In its sample, this clone was seen once. V and J are TRBV9 and TRBJ2-3; 13 bases are shared with TRBD2. Trimming took 3 bases from V and 4 from J; bases not matched to a gene: 5. Germline CDR1 SGDLS, CDR2 YYNGEE. The CDR3 has 16 residues. CDR3: CASSGLAGGLSDTQYF. The CDR3 coding sequence is TGTGCCAGCAGCGGACTAGCGGGAGGACTCTCAGATACGCAGTATTTT.

This clone was seen just once. The chain is built from TRBV28 and TRBJ1-2, with 7 bases lining up with TRBD1. V lost 8 bases, J lost 2 bases, and 8 bases stayed unmatched. Germline V gene lookup returns CDR1 MDHEN and CDR2 SYDVKM. This CDR3 contains 14 residues. CDR3 loop: CASAGQGENYGYTF. CDR3 nucleotide sequence: TGTGCCAGCGCGGGGCAGGGGGAAAACTATGGCTACACCTTC.

The chain recombines TRBV7-9 with TRBJ1-6; D not resolved. Germline loops: CDR1 SEHNR, CDR2 FQNEAQ (reference sequence). Trimming shortened V by 6 bases and J by 9 bases, and 18 bases separated the two germline ends. This CDR3 has 15 residues. CDR3 sequence: CASSSQRETSSPLHF. The DNA for the CDR3 is TGTGCCAGCAGTAGCCAAAGGGAAACATCTTCACCCCTCCACTTT.

V is TRBV5-6 and J is TRBJ2-3, with 8 bases aligning to TRBD1. Germline V gives CDR1 SGHDT, CDR2 YYEEEE. The ends lost 4 bases at V and 0 bases at J; junction bases unmatched: 4. This CDR3 region has 15 residues. The CDR3 loop is CASSRQGLSTDTQYF. Here the CDR3 DNA reads TGTGCCAGCAGCAGACAGGGGTTGAGCACAGATACGCAGTATTTT.

In its sample, this clone was seen once. The chain uses TRBV2 and TRBJ1-6; D is uncertain. The germline CDR1 and CDR2 sequences are SNHLY and FYNNEI. CDR3 length: 12 residues. Between the trimmed V and J ends, which lost 8 bases and 10 bases, there was a span of 12 bases. This CDR3 reads CASGTNRSPLHF. The CDR3 DNA reads as TGTGCCAGCGGCACGAATCGCTCACCCCTCCACTTT.

This chain joins TRBV28 and TRBJ2-2; D tentatively fits TRBD1 or TRBD2 (5 bases each). The V end lost 5 bases, the J end lost 0 bases, and 13 bases lay between the germline ends. This CDR3 has 16 residues. CDR1 and CDR2 from the germline V gene are MDHEN and SYDVKM. DNA of the CDR3: TGTGCCAGCAGTGGGGGAACAAGAACGAACACCGGGGAGCTGTTTTTT. The encoded protein is CASSGGTRTNTGELFF.

The genes are TRBV6-1 and TRBJ2-1; the match to TRBD2 covers 9 bases. The CDR3 has 17 amino acids. Trimming at V came to 4 bases and at J to 5 bases, leaving 12 bases not matched to a gene. CDR1 is MNHNS, CDR2 SASEGT, per germline. The CDR3 coding sequence is TGTGCCAGCAGTGTGGGACTAGCCCAACACATTAACAATGAGCAGTTCTTC. Its protein product is CASSVGLAQHINNEQFF.

The rearrangement uses TRBV12-5 and TRBJ1-1; D remains unclear. Germline CDR1 and CDR2: LGHNT and FRNRAP. The V end lost 3 bases, the J end lost 11 bases, and 16 bases lay between the germline ends. CDR3 size: 13 residues. The CDR3 here is CASGFSDGSGAFF. The CDR3 DNA is TGTGCTAGTGGTTTCTCCGACGGGTCCGGGGCTTTCTTT.

CDR3: CASSQQGALEQYF. CDR3 nucleotides: TGTGCCAGCAGCCAACAGGGGGCTCTCGAGCAGTACTTC. This chain joins TRBV7-2 and TRBJ2-7; 9 nucleotides align to TRBD1. The CDR3 loop spans 13 amino acids. V dropped 5 bases and J dropped 6; count of bases not matched to a gene: 5. The germline V gene encodes CDR1 SGHTA and CDR2 FQGNSA.

Comment on this clone: Additional DNA sequences in this sample encode the identical CDR3. This chain joins TRBV5-1 and TRBJ1-4; 10 bases map to TRBD1. V was pared by 4 bases and J by 0 bases, with 3 bases of the junction left unmatched. CDR3 length: 16 amino acids. Germline V lookup: CDR1 SGHRS, CDR2 YFSETQ. The CDR3 DNA reads TGCGCCAGCAGCCTTGGACAGGGGGCAACTAATGAAAAACTGTTTTTT. Its translation is CASSLGQGATNEKLFF. Full variable domain (missing parts from reference TRBV5-1 and TRBJ1-4): KAGVTQTPRYLIKTRGQQVTLSCSPISGHRSVSWYQQTPGQGLQFLFEYFSETQRNKGNFPGRFSGRQFSNSRSEMNVSTLELGDSALYLCASSLGQGATNEKLFFGSGTQLSVL.

This chain links TRBV28 with TRBJ2-5; perhaps TRBD1 as D (5 bases). Germline CDR1 MDHEN, CDR2 SYDVKM. The length of the CDR3 is 14 residues. Trimming shortened V by 2 bases and J by 1 base, and 8 bases separated the two germline ends. The CDR3 nucleotides read TGTGCCAGCAGTTTACGACAGCCCCAAGAGACCCAGTACTTC. This sequence encodes CASSLRQPQETQYF.

This clone was counted once. The V gene is TRBV6-4, the J gene TRBJ2-2; a weak D match, TRBD2 (6 bases). From germline, CDR1 is MRHNA and CDR2 SNTAGT. V was shortened by 2 bases and J by 2 bases, with 18 bases between the two germline ends. CDR3 size: 18 residues. CDR3 in amino acids: CASSDSVAEISNTGELFF. The CDR3 DNA sequence: TGTGCCAGCAGTGACAGCGTAGCGGAGATTTCAAACACCGGGGAGCTGTTTTTT.

In nucleotides, the CDR3 is TGTGCCAGCTCAGAAAACAGGGTCTCTGGGGCCAACGTCCTGACTTTC. Residues: CASSENRVSGANVLTF. This rearrangement joins TRBV18 to TRBJ2-6; a weak D match, TRBD1 (6 bases). The CDR3 has 16 amino acids. The V and J ends lost 5 bases and 0 bases respectively, with 11 bases between them. Germline values: CDR1 KGHSH, CDR2 LQKENI.

The chain joins TRBV2 to TRBJ2-5, with a tentative D call TRBD2 (5 bases). V lost 2 bases to trimming and J lost 4 bases, with 14 bases between them. Germline V gives CDR1 SNHLY, CDR2 FYNNEI. This CDR3 region has 15 residues. The DNA for the CDR3 is TGTGCCAGCAGTGAAAATAGCGTGGGAAGAGAGACCCAGTACTTC. This sequence encodes CASSENSVGRETQYF.